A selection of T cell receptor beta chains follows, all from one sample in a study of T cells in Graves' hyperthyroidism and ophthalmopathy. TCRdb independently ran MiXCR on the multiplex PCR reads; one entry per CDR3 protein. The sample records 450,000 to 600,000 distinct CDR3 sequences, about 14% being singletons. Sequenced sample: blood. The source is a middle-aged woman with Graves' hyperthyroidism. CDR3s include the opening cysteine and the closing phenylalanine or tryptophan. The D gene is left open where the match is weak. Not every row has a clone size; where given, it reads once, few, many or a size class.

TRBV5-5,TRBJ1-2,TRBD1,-,CASSLVDRGLGSYTF,TGTGCCAGCAGCTTGGTTGACAGGGGACTCGGGAGCTACACCTTC
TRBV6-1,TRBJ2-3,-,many,CASSGPETSTDTQYF,TGTGCCAGCAGCGGACCCGAGACTAGCACAGATACGCAGTATTTT
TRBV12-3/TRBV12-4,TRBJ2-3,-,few,CASSSSTSGRAGDTQYF,-
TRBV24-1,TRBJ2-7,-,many,CATSDPSSYEQYF,TGTGCCACCAGTGATCCCTCTAGTTACGAGCAGTACTTC
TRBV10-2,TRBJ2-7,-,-,CASSDGALNAYEQYF,TGCGCCAGCAGTGACGGGGCGTTAAACGCCTACGAGCAGTACTTC
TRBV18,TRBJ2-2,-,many,CASSPGRNTGELFF,TGTGCCAGCAGCCCCGGACGCAACACCGGGGAGCTGTTTTTT
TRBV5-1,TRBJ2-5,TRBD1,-,CASSIDRGTLPQETQYF,TGCGCCAGCAGCATTGACAGGGGGACACTTCCCCAAGAGACCCAGTACTTC
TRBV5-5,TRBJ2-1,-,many,CASRPGTHNEQFF,TGTGCCAGCAGGCCCGGGACACACAATGAGCAGTTCTTC
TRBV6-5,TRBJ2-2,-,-,CASSYEVGGQNTGELFF,TGTGCCAGCAGTTACGAGGTCGGGGGGCAGAACACCGGGGAGCTGTTTTTT
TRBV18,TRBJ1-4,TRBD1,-,CASSQGADSEKLFF,TGTGCCAGCTCACAGGGGGCCGACAGTGAAAAACTGTTTTTT
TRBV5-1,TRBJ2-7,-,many,CASTLGIRDLTYEQYF,TGCGCCAGCACCTTAGGGATACGGGACCTCACCTACGAGCAGTACTTC
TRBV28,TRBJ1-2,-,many,CASERGSTYGYTF,TGTGCCAGCGAGAGGGGGTCCACCTATGGCTACACCTTC
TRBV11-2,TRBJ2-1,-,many,CASSRNLRSAGLRGEQFF,TGTGCCAGCAGCCGAAATTTACGTTCAGCCGGGCTAAGGGGTGAGCAGTTCTTC
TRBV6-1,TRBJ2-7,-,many,CASKRSSYEQYF,TGTGCCAGCAAGCGGAGCTCCTACGAGCAGTACTTC
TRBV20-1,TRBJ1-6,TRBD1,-,CSATLLSSQGTYNSPLHF,TGCAGTGCTACTTTGCTATCCTCACAGGGGACCTATAATTCACCCCTCCACTTT
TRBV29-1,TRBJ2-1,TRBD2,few,CSVGMTSGSYSEQFF,TGCAGCGTTGGTATGACTAGCGGATCCTACAGTGAGCAGTTCTTC
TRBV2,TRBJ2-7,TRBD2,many,CASSEAYGTSYEQYF,TGTGCCAGCAGTGAAGCGTATGGGACTAGTTACGAGCAGTACTTC
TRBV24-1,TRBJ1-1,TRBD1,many,CAVVTGVTEAFF,TGTGCCGTCGTGACAGGGGTGACTGAAGCTTTCTTT
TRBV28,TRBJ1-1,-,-,CASSNSLNTEAFF,TGTGCCAGCAGCAACAGCCTGAACACTGAAGCTTTCTTT
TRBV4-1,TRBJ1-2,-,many,CASSQEDTLNYGYTF,TGCGCCAGCAGCCAAGAGGACACTCTCAACTATGGCTACACCTTC
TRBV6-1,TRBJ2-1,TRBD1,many,CASRSPTGDGNEQFF,TGTGCCAGCAGAAGCCCGACAGGGGATGGGAATGAGCAGTTCTTC
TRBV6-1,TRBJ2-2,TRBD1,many,CASSQKTGGNTGELFF,TGTGCCAGCAGCCAGAAGACAGGGGGGAACACCGGGGAGCTGTTTTTT
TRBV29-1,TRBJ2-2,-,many,CSVAINTGELFF,TGCAGCGTCGCCATTAACACCGGGGAGCTGTTTTTT
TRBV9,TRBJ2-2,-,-,CASSVAGHDTGELFF,TGTGCCAGCAGCGTAGCAGGGCACGACACCGGGGAGCTGTTTTTT
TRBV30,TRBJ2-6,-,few,CAWSSLSGANVLTF,TGTGCCTGGAGCTCCCTCTCTGGGGCCAACGTCCTGACTTTC
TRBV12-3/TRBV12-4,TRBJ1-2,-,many,CASSFAANYGYTF,TGTGCCAGCAGTTTCGCCGCTAACTATGGCTACACCTTC
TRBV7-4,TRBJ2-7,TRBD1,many,CASSVQGRIGSYEQYF,TGTGCCAGCAGCGTACAGGGGCGAATAGGTTCCTACGAGCAGTACTTC
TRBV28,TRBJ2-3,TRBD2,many,CASSFSGLAGGKGDTQYF,TGTGCCAGCAGTTTCTCGGGACTAGCGGGAGGGAAGGGGGATACGCAGTATTTT
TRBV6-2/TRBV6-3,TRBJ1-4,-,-,CASSYVGGDEKLFF,TGTGCCAGCAGTTACGTCGGGGGGGACGAAAAACTGTTTTTT
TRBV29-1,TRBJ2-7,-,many,CSVETDSYEQYF,TGCAGCGTTGAAACAGACTCCTACGAGCAGTACTTC
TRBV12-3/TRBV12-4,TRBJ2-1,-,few,CASNDRQVNEQFF,TGTGCCAGCAACGACAGGCAAGTCAATGAGCAGTTCTTC
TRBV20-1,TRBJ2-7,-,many,CSARGSGLSYEQYF,TGCAGTGCTAGAGGAAGCGGCCTCTCCTACGAGCAGTACTTC
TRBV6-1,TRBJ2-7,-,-,CAIDGGYEQYF,TGTGCCATCGATGGGGGGTACGAGCAGTACTTC
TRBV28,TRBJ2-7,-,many,CASTDGGYEQYF,TGTGCCAGCACCGACGGGGGTTACGAGCAGTACTTC
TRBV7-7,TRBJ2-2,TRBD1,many,CASSHLPGTGDTGELFF,TGTGCTAGCAGCCACTTACCTGGGACAGGGGACACCGGGGAGCTGTTTTTT
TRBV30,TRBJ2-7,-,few,CAWSVNYEQYF,TGTGCCTGGAGTGTAAACTACGAGCAGTACTTC
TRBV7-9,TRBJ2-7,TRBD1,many,CASSRGQGVEEQYF,TGTGCCAGCAGTCGAGGACAGGGGGTAGAGGAGCAGTACTTC
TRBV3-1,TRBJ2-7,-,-,CASWTHSGQYF,TGTGCCAGCTGGACTCACAGCGGGCAGTACTTC
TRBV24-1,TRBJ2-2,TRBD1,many,CATSDWGQGAGATGELFF,TGTGCCACCAGTGATTGGGGACAGGGGGCGGGTGCCACCGGGGAGCTGTTTTTT
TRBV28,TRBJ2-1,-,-,CASSSYGTGNEQFF,TGTGCCAGCAGTTCATACGGCACGGGAAATGAGCAGTTCTTC
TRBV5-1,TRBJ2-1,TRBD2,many,CASSLAGTSGDEQFF,TGCGCCAGCAGCTTGGCGGGGACTAGCGGGGATGAGCAGTTCTTC
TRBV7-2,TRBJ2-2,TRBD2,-,CASSLGVSGGTGELFF,TGTGCCAGCAGCTTAGGAGTTTCGGGGGGCACCGGGGAGCTGTTTTTT